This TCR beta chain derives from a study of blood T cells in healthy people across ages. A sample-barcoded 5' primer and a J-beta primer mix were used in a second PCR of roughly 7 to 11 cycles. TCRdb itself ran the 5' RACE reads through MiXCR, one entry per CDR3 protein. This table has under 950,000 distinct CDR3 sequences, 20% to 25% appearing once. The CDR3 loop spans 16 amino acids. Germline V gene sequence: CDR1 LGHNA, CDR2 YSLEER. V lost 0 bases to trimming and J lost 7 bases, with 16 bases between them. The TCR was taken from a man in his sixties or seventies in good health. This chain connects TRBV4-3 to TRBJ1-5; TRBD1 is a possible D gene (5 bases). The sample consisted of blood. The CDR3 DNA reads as TGCGCCAGCAGCCAAGACTTAGCAGGGCGGCGGCAGCCCCAGCATTTT. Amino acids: CASSQDLAGRRQPQHF.